The source of this TCR beta chain is a study of control samples from healthy donors and cancer patients. This clone was observed a single time. Sequenced by immunoSEQ multiplex PCR; TCRdb stores in-frame clones only, minus some. Here the sample spans 60,000 to 70,000 clones, approximately 84% being singletons. Trimming stripped 1 base from V and 5 bases from J, with 11 bases between. Germline lookup yields CDR1 SEHNR and CDR2 FQNEAQ (reference sequence). The CDR3 runs 15 residues. The TCR comes from a woman between 45 and 60 years old with lung cancer. The chain employs TRBV7-9 and TRBJ1-4, with a weak D call TRBD1 (5 bases). Sequenced input: PBMCs. CDR3 sequence: CASSLESWGNEKLFF. The CDR3 nucleotides read TGTGCCAGCAGCTTAGAGTCGTGGGGGAATGAAAAACTGTTTTTT.